This TCR beta chain came from a study of identical twins (dated by TCRdb to the mid-2010s). Some background on the complete study: To test whether fetal clonotypes persist, the study used deep sequencing on TCR alpha and beta repertoires from monozygotic twins, unrelated adults of various ages, and cord blood. To rule out contamination, replicate twin experiments were performed at different times with different library preparation protocols.

From the cysteine through the phenylalanine, the CDR3 covers 14 amino acids. The CDR3 DNA has 42 bases and is translated from base 1. CDR1 and CDR2, looked up from the germline V gene, are KGHSH and LQKENI. Germline trimming: 3 bases from V, 7 bases from J; junction bases outside gene matches: 4. This clonotype was counted between two and nine times. No antigen is known for it. Base qualities were left out, and no much larger clone turns up one base away. Only healthy Caucasian donors were included. The twin cohort comprised three pairs of female monozygotic twins, all aged roughly 18 to 29 years. Positive isolation kits from Invitrogen were used to isolate the CD4+ and CD8+ T cell populations. The library was prepared using 5' RACE. These reads were obtained on an Illumina HiSeq 2000. A universal primer binding site was introduced by template switching, and a unique molecular identifier was present in the final cDNA, enabling accurate counting of TCR cDNA molecules. Specific primers in the conserved constant-segment region were used to synthesize first-strand cDNA for TCR alpha and beta chains. Each cDNA library was double barcoded, with a SMART-Mk sample barcode plus Illumina barcodes, to control for contamination. Two successive PCR steps introduced TruSeq adapter sequences along with Illumina sample barcodes. TCR alpha and beta cDNA libraries were sequenced on the Illumina HiSeq platform with custom primers. For the original study's pipeline: MiGEC processed the raw reads to extract unique molecular identifiers, while MiXCR was used to determine the CDR3 positions. For each individual, recombination models were inferred using an EM algorithm with the repgenHMM and IGoR tools. Shared clonotypes were analyzed with the tcR package in R, and sharing was normalized by the product of cloneset sizes. To study raw recombination free of thymic and clonal selection effects, out-of-frame nonproductive sequences were analyzed. The public reads were quality trimmed at Q25 with fastp and then assembled into clones with MiXCR by TCRdb, keeping productive beta chains. CDR3 protein sequences are deduplicated, and each keeps its most common genes and DNA. In this record, the V and J calls reflect TCRdb's handling and not the investigators' own analysis. This sample lists just over 450,000 distinct CDR3 sequences; 14% were detected once. The top ten clonotypes cover roughly 0.5% of the sample.

The full study reports these points: Abundant cord blood beta clonotypes had fewer insertions, young adult naive repertoires showed a similar but weaker trend, and memory repertoires showed no such trend. In monozygotic twins, recombination models systematically underestimated out-of-frame TCR alpha sharing, but the models matched the sharing seen between unrelated individuals. Because the same donors could not be followed over many years, the conclusions relied on cross-sectional statistical analysis. Out-of-frame TCR alpha sequences shared between twins showed an excess of low generation-probability sequences compared with coincidental sharing between unrelated individuals. In beta out-of-frame sequences, excess twin sharing was weaker, because having fewer shared sequences lowered the signal-to-noise ratio. Zero-insertion analyses could be partly confounded by invariant T cells such as MAIT and iNKT, though diverse VJ usage argued against such confounding for most clonotypes.

The same sample was also used in a study of yellow fever vaccine responses in identical twins. According to the second study: According to the authors, in identical twins the way T cells responded to vaccination appeared partly convergent and partly personalized. Focusing on identical twins, the study followed the T cell clones that responded to the vaccine, and did so with precision.

Rearrangement joined TRBV18 to TRBJ2-1; 9 central bases correspond to TRBD2. Sequencing was carried out using CD4+ T cells sorted from blood. This receptor was identified in a woman aged 18-29 years in good health. The CDR3 protein is CASSPGTSRNEQFF. The nucleotides are TGTGCCAGCTCACCGGGGACTAGCAGAAATGAGCAGTTCTTC.